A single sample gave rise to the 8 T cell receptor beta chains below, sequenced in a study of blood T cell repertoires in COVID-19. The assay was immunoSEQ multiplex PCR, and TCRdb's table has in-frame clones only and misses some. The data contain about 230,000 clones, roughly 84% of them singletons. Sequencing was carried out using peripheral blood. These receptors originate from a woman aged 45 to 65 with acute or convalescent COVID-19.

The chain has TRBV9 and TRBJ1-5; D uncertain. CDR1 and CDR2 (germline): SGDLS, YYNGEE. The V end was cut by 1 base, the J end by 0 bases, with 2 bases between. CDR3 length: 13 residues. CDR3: CASSVHSNQPQHF. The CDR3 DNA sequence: TGTGCCAGCAGCGTACATAGCAATCAGCCCCAGCATTTT. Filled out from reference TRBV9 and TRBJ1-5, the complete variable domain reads DSGVTQTPKHLITATGQRVTLRCSPRSGDLSVYWYQQSLDQGLQFLIQYYNGEERAKGNILERFSAQQFPDLHSELNLSSLELGDSALYFCASSVHSNQPQHFGDGTRLSIL.

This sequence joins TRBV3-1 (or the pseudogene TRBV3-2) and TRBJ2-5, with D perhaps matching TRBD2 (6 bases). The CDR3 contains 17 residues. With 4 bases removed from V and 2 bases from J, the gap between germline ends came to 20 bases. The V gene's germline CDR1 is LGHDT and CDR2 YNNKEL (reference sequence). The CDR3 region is CASSPIPPGAGQETQYF. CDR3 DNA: TGTGCCAGCAGCCCCATCCCCCCCGGCGCGGGACAAGAGACCCAGTACTTC.

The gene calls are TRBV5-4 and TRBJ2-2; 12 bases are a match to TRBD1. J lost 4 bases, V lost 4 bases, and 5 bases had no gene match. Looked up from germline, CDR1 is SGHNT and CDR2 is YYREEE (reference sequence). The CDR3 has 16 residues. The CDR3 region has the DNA TGTGCCAGCAGCCCGGGACAGGGGGCCTCCACCGGGGAGCTGTTTTTT. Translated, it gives CASSPGQGASTGELFF.

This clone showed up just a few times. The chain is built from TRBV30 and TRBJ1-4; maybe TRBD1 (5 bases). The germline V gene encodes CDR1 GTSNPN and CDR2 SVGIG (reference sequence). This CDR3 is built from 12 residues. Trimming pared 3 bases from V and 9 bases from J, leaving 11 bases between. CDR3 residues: CAWSRDYQKLFF. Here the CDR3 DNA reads TGTGCCTGGAGCCGGGACTATCAAAAACTGTTTTTT.

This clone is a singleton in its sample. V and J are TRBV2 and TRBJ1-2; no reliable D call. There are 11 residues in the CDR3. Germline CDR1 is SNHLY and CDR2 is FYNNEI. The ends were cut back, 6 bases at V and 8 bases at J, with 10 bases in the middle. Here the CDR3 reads CASSPVEGYTF. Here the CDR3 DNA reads TGTGCCAGCAGCCCCGTCGAGGGCTACACCTTC.

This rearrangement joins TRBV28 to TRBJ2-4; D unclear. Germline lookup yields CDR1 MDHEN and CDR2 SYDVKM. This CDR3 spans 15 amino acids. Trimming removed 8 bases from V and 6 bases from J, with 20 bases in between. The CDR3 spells CASGNSGSSGNIQYF. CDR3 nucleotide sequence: TGTGCCAGCGGCAACAGTGGAAGCTCCGGAAACATTCAGTACTTC. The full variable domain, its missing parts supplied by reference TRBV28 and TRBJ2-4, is DVKVTQSSRYLVKRTGEKVFLECVQDMDHENMFWYRQDPGLGLRLIYFSYDVKMKEKGDIPEGYSVSREKKERFSLILESASTNQTSMYLCASGNSGSSGNIQYFGAGTRLSVL.

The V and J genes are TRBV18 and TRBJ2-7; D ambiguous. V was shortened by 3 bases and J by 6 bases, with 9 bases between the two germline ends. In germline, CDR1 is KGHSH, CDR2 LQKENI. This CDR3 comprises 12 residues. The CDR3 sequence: CASSPSSGEQYF. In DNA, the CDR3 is TGTGCCAGCTCACCCAGCTCAGGCGAGCAGTACTTC.

The CDR3 region is CASRARTNGEQYF. For the CDR3, the DNA is TGCGCCAGCAGAGCCCGTACGAATGGCGAGCAGTACTTC. This chain uses TRBV10-1 with TRBJ2-7, with D hard to call. Germline assignment: CDR1 WNHNN and CDR2 SYGVQD (reference sequence). V lost 6 bases and J 6 bases, leaving 15 bases between the germline ends. The CDR3 runs to 13 residues.